Listed below are T cell receptor beta chains from one sample, sequenced in a study of T cell repertoires in cytomegalovirus infection. No cognate antigen is known for these TCRs. TCRdb reprocessed the reads with MiXCR, giving one entry per CDR3 protein. This table has fewer than 900,000 distinct CDR3 sequences, just under 30% appearing once. The sequenced sample was cultured CD8+ T cells from PBMCs, obtained from culture after CMV antigen stimulation. The receptors stem from a human donor in good health (CMV status not recorded). Some clones in this sample may be carry-over from other donors' samples. The CDR3 runs from the conserved cysteine through the conserved F or W. Fields, in order: V gene, D gene, J gene, CDR3 protein. The D gene is left open where the match is weak.

V gene: TRBV6-1; D gene: NA; J gene: TRBJ1-6; CDR3 protein: CASSVRESSYNSPLHF
V gene: TRBV7-2; D gene: TRBD2; J gene: TRBJ2-3; CDR3 protein: CASSLTGTSGGGSTDTQYF
V gene: TRBV28; D gene: TRBD2; J gene: TRBJ2-1; CDR3 protein: CASSLIGGAPYNEQFF
V gene: TRBV9; D gene: NA; J gene: TRBJ2-2; CDR3 protein: CASSAPSDSNTGELFF
V gene: TRBV7-6; D gene: NA; J gene: TRBJ2-5; CDR3 protein: CASSPGRRAHEETQYF
V gene: TRBV5-5; D gene: NA; J gene: TRBJ1-2; CDR3 protein: CASSFGAGDYGYTF
V gene: TRBV5-1; D gene: NA; J gene: TRBJ2-6; CDR3 protein: CASSPNPSGANVLTF
V gene: TRBV7-2; D gene: TRBD2; J gene: TRBJ2-2; CDR3 protein: CASSFSVLAGNTGELFF
V gene: TRBV27; D gene: NA; J gene: TRBJ2-1; CDR3 protein: CVSSLGREQFF
V gene: TRBV4-1; D gene: NA; J gene: TRBJ1-5; CDR3 protein: CASSQRQQRDQPQHF
V gene: TRBV7-6; D gene: NA; J gene: TRBJ2-5; CDR3 protein: CASSLGSYAQETQYF
V gene: TRBV7-2; D gene: NA; J gene: TRBJ2-7; CDR3 protein: CASSFLLDEQYF
V gene: TRBV12-3/TRBV12-4; D gene: TRBD1; J gene: TRBJ1-1; CDR3 protein: CASSRTGLGTEAFF
V gene: TRBV14; D gene: TRBD2; J gene: TRBJ2-7; CDR3 protein: CASSQVGGVSYEQYF
V gene: TRBV6-6; D gene: NA; J gene: TRBJ2-1; CDR3 protein: CASSAEDRFYNEQFF
V gene: TRBV10-3; D gene: TRBD1; J gene: TRBJ1-1; CDR3 protein: CAIWGGQGPAEAFF
V gene: TRBV3-1; D gene: NA; J gene: TRBJ2-5; CDR3 protein: CASSAGLDAETQYF
V gene: TRBV6-5; D gene: NA; J gene: TRBJ2-6; CDR3 protein: CASSYGHISGANVLTF
V gene: TRBV7-8; D gene: TRBD1; J gene: TRBJ2-5; CDR3 protein: CASSYRADRAEETQYF
V gene: TRBV6-2/TRBV6-3; D gene: NA; J gene: TRBJ1-1; CDR3 protein: CAIFTPGGTEAFF
V gene: TRBV11-2; D gene: TRBD2; J gene: TRBJ2-3; CDR3 protein: CASSPLAGGPEGTQYF
V gene: TRBV18; D gene: TRBD1; J gene: TRBJ2-1; CDR3 protein: CASSPSGQGPHEQFF
V gene: TRBV29-1; D gene: NA; J gene: TRBJ2-3; CDR3 protein: CSVEGQNTDTQYF
V gene: TRBV27; D gene: NA; J gene: TRBJ1-3; CDR3 protein: CASRGGSENTIYF
V gene: TRBV7-9; D gene: NA; J gene: TRBJ1-1; CDR3 protein: CASSRGAGATEAFF
V gene: TRBV12-3/TRBV12-4; D gene: NA; J gene: TRBJ2-3; CDR3 protein: CASTLWGGGASDTQYF
V gene: TRBV5-1; D gene: TRBD1; J gene: TRBJ1-1; CDR3 protein: CASSLWGTGSNTEAFF
V gene: TRBV7-8; D gene: NA; J gene: TRBJ1-5; CDR3 protein: CASSLTRGGDQPQHF
V gene: TRBV7-6; D gene: TRBD2; J gene: TRBJ2-1; CDR3 protein: CASSFPGGLVNEQFF
V gene: TRBV20-1; D gene: NA; J gene: TRBJ2-1; CDR3 protein: CSARDLGTSNPNEQFF
V gene: TRBV12-3/TRBV12-4; D gene: NA; J gene: TRBJ2-1; CDR3 protein: CASSPGRPEQFF
V gene: TRBV10-3; D gene: NA; J gene: TRBJ1-2; CDR3 protein: CAISETGANGYTF
V gene: TRBV20-1; D gene: TRBD1; J gene: TRBJ1-2; CDR3 protein: CSARNRGFNYGYTF
V gene: TRBV11-3; D gene: NA; J gene: TRBJ2-2; CDR3 protein: CASSQWGGAVIGELFF